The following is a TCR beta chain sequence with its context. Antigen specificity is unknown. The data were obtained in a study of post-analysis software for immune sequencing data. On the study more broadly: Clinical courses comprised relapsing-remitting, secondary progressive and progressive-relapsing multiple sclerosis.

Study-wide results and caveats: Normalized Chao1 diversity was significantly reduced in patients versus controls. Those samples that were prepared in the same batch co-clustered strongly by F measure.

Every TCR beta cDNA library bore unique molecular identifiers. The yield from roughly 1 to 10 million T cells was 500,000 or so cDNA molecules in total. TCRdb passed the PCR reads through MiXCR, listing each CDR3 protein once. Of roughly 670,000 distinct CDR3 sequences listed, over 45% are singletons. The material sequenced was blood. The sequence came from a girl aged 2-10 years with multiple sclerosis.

The CDR3 DNA reads TGTGCCAGCAGCTTAGCGGATGGCTACACCTTC. It encodes CASSLADGYTF. J is TRBJ1-2 and V is TRBV7-2; no definite D call. Trimming took 0 bases from V and 6 from J, leaving 2 bases between them. CDR1 and CDR2 (germline): SGHTA, FQGNSA. The CDR3 spans 11 residues.